The present TCR beta chain was sequenced within a study of cytomegalovirus exposure and HLA in healthy donors. This CDR3 has 12 amino acids. CDR1 is MDHEN and CDR2 is SYDVKM in the germline V gene. V was pared by 10 bases and J by 5 bases, with 5 bases of the junction left unmatched. 13 Jbeta primers and 60 Vbeta primers were used for the PCR. Clones were sequenced by immunoSEQ multiplex PCR, and TCRdb holds only the in-frame ones, with some missing. The repertoire consists of hundreds of thousands of clones, with roughly 79% occurring once and the leading ten covering around 1.9%. The clonotype originates from a male donor in good health and CMV-seronegative. The chain is built from TRBV28 and TRBJ1-5; TRBD1 aligns across 7 bases. The specimen sequenced was PBMCs. CDR3 coding DNA: TGTGCCATCGAGGACAGGCATCAGCCCCAGCATTTT. It yields the protein CAIEDRHQPQHF. Based on the CDR3 plus reference TRBV28 and TRBJ1-5, the full variable domain is DVKVTQSSRYLVKRTGEKVFLECVQDMDHENMFWYRQDPGLGLRLIYFSYDVKMKEKGDIPEGYSVSREKKERFSLILESASTNQTSMYLCAIEDRHQPQHFGDGTRLSIL.